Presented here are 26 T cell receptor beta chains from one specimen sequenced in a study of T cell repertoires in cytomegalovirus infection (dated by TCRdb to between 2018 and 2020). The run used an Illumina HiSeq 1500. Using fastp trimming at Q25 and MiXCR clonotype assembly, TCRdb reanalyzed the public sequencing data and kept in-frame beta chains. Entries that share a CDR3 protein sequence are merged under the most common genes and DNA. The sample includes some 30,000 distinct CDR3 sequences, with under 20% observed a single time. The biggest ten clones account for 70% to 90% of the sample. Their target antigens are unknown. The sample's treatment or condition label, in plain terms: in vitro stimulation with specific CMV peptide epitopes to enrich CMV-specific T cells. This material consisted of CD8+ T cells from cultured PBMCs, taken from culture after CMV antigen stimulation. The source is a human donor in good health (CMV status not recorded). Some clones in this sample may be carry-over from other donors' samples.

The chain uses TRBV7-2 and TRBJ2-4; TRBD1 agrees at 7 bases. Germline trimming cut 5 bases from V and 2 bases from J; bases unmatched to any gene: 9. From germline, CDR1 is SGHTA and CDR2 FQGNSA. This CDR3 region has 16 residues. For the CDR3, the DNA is TGTGCCAGCAGCGGGGACAGAGTGTTGTCCAAAAACATTCAGTACTTC. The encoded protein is CASSGDRVLSKNIQYF.

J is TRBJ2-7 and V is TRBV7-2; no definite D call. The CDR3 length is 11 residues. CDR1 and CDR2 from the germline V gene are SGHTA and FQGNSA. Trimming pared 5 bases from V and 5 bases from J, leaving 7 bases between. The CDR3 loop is CASSTQNEQYF. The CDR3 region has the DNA TGTGCCAGCAGCACCCAAAACGAGCAGTACTTC.

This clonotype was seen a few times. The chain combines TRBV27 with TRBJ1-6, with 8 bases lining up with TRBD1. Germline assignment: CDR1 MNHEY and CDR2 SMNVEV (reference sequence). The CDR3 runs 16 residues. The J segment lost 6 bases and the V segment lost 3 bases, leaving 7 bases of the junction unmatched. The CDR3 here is CASSFPRTGPNSPLHF. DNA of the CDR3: TGTGCCAGCAGTTTCCCTCGGACAGGGCCTAATTCACCCCTCCACTTT.

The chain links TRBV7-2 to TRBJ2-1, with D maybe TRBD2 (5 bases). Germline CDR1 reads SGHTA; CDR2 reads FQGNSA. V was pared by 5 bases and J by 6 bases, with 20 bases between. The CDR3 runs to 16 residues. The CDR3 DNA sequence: TGTGCCAGCAGCCTCGGGCGGGCTCTCGTTGTCAATGAGCAGTTCTTC. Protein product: CASSLGRALVVNEQFF.

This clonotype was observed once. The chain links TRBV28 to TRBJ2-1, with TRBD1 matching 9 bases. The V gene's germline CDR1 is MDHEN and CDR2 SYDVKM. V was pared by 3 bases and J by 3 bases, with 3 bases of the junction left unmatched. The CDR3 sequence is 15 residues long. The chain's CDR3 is CASSLEDRGYNEQFF. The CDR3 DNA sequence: TGTGCCAGCAGTTTGGAGGACAGGGGCTACAATGAGCAGTTCTTC.

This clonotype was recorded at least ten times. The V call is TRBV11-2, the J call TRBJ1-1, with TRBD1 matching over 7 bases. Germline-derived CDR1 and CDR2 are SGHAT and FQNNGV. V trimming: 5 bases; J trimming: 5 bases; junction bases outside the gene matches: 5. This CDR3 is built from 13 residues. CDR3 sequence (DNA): TGTGCCAGCAGCCAATACAGGGGAACTGAAGCTTTCTTT. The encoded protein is CASSQYRGTEAFF.

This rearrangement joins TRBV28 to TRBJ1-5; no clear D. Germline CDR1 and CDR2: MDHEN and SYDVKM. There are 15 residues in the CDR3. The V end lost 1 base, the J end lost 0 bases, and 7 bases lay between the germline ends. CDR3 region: CASSLLADSNQPQHF. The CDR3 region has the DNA TGTGCCAGCAGTTTATTAGCGGATAGCAATCAGCCCCAGCATTTT.

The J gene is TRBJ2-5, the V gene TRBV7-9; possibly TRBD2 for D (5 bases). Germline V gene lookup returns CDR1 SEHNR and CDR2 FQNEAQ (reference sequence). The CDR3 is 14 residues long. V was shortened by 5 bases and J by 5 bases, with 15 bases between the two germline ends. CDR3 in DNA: TGTGCCAGCAGCCCCCGGGCGGGTCCGGAGACCCAGTACTTC. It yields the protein CASSPRAGPETQYF.

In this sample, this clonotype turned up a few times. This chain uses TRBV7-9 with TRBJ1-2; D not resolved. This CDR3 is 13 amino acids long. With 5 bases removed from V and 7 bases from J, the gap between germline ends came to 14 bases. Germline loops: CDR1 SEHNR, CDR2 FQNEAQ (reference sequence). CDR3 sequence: CASSDGTLSGYTF. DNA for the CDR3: TGTGCCAGCAGCGACGGCACACTGAGTGGCTACACCTTC.

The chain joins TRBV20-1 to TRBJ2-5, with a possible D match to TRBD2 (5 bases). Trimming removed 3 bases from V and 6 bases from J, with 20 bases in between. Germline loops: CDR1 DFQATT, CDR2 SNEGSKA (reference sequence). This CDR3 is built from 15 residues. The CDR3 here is CSASSAGLLGKTQYF. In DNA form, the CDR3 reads TGCAGTGCTAGTTCAGCAGGACTTTTGGGAAAGACCCAGTACTTC.

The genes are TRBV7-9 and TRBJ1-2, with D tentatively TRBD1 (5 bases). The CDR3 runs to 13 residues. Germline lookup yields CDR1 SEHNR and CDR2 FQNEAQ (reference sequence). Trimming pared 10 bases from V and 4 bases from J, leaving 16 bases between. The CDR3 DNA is TGTGCCACCCAAATAGGACATGGCTATGGCTACACCTTC. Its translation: CATQIGHGYGYTF.

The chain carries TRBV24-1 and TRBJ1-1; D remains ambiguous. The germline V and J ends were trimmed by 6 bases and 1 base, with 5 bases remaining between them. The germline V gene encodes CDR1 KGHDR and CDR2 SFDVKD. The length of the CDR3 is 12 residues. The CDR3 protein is CATSNRNTEAFF. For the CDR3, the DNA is TGTGCCACCAGTAACCGGAACACTGAAGCTTTCTTT.

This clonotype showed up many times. CDR3 protein: CASWGKGIQETQYF. The CDR3 nucleotides read TGTGCCAGCTGGGGAAAGGGTATACAAGAGACCCAGTACTTC. The chain couples TRBV28 to TRBJ2-5; D is unclear. CDR1 is MDHEN, CDR2 SYDVKM, per germline. The CDR3 contains 14 residues. The germline V and J ends were trimmed by 8 bases and 2 bases, with 15 bases remaining between them.

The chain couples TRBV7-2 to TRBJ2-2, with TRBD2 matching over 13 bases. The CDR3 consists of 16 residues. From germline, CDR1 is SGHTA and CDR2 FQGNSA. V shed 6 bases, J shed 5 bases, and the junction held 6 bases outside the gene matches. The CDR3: CASSRLAGGWTGELFF. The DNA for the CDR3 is TGTGCCAGCAGTCGACTAGCGGGAGGTTGGACCGGGGAGCTGTTTTTT.

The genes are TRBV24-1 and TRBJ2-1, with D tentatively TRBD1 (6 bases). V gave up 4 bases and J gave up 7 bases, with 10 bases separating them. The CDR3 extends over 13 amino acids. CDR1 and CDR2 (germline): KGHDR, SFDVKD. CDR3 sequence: CATSDPGENEQFF. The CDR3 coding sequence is TGTGCCACCAGTGACCCAGGGGAAAATGAGCAGTTCTTC.

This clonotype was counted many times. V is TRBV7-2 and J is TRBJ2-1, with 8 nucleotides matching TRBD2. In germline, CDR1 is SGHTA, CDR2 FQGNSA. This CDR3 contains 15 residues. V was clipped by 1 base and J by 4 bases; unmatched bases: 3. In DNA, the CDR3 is TGTGCCAGCAGCTTAGAACTAGCGGAATACAATGAGCAGTTCTTC. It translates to CASSLELAEYNEQFF.

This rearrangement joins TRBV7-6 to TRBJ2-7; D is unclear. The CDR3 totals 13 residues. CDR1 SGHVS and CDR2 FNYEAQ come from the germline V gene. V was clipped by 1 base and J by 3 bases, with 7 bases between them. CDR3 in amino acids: CASSLDVFYEQYF. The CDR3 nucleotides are TGTGCCAGCAGCTTAGATGTTTTCTACGAGCAGTACTTC.

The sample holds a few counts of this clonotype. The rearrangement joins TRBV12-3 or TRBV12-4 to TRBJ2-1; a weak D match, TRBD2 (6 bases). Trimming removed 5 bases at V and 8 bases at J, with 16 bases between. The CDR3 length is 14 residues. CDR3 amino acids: CASSRDFRRDEQFF. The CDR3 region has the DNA TGTGCCAGCAGTCGGGACTTCCGCCGCGATGAGCAGTTCTTC.

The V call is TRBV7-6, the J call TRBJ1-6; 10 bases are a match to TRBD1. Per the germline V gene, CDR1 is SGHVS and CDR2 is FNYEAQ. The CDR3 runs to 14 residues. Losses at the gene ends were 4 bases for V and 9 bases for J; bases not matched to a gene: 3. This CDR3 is CASSSDRGLSPLHF. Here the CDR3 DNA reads TGTGCCAGCAGCTCTGACAGGGGGCTTTCACCCCTCCACTTT.

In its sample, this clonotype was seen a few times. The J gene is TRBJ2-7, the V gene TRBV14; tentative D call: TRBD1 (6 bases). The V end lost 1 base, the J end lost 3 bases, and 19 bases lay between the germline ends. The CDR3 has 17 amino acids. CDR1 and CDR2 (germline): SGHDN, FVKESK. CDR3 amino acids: CASSQARGQGRDYEQYF. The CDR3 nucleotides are TGTGCCAGCAGCCAAGCAAGGGGTCAGGGGCGAGACTACGAGCAGTACTTC.

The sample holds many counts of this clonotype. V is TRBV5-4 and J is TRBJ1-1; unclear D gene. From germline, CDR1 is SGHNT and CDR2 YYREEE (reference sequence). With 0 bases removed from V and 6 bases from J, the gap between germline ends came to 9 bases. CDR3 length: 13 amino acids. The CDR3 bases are TGTGCCAGCAGCTTGGGGGGTCGAGCTGAAGCTTTCTTT. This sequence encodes CASSLGGRAEAFF.

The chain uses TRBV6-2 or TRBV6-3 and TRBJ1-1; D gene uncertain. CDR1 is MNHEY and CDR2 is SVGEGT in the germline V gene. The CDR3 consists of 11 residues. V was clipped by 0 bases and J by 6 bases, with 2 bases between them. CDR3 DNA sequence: TGTGCCAGCAGTTACTCGGCTGAAGCTTTCTTT. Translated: CASSYSAEAFF.

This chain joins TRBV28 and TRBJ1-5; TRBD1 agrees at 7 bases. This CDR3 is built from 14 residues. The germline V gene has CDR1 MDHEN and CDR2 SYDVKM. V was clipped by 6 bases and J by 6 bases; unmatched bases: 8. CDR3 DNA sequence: TGTGCCAGCAGCCAGGGGGGCAGTACTCAGCCCCAGCATTTT. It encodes CASSQGGSTQPQHF.

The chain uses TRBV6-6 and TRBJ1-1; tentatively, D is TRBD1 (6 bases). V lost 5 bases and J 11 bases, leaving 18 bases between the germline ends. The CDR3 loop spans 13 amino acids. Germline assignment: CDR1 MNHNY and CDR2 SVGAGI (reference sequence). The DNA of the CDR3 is TGTGCCAGCAGTATAGGGACAACCCAAGCTGCTTTCTTT. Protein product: CASSIGTTQAAFF.

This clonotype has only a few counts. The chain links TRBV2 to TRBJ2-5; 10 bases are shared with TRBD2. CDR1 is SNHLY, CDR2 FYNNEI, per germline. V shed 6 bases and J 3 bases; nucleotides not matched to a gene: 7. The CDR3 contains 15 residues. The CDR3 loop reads CASRHPSGGKETQYF. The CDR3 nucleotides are TGTGCCAGCAGGCACCCTAGCGGGGGAAAAGAGACCCAGTACTTC.

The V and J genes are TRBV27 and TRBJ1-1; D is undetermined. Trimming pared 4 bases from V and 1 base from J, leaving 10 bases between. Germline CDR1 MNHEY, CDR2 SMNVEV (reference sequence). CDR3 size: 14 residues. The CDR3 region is CASSSPGENTEAFF. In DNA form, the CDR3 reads TGTGCCAGCAGTTCGCCCGGGGAGAACACTGAAGCTTTCTTT.